The 20 T cell receptor beta chains below were found in one sample sequenced in a study of graft-versus-host responses after intestinal transplantation. The protocol was immunoSEQ multiplex PCR, while the TCRdb copy is restricted to in-frame clones and leaves out a portion. The data contain about 25,000 clones, 40% of them singletons. Sequencing used alloreactive CD4+ T cells from a mixed lymphocyte reaction culture, obtained before intestinal transplant. Subset of the sample: CFSE-low proliferating T cells sorted from roughly six-day pre-transplant mixed lymphocyte reaction (GvH or HvG direction). The origin of the receptors is a human patient who received an intestinal transplant.

V and J are TRBV28 and TRBJ2-1; 7 bases line up with TRBD2. V was clipped by 7 bases and J by 7 bases; unmatched bases: 13. CDR3 length: 15 residues. CDR1 and CDR2 from the germline V gene are MDHEN and SYDVKM. CDR3 DNA: TGTGCCAGCATTGGGGCGGGAGTCTTGGGGAATGAGCAGTTCTTC. Its translation is CASIGAGVLGNEQFF.

Concerning this clone: In the same sample, other DNA sequences code for this CDR3. The rearrangement joins TRBV5-1 to TRBJ2-3, with D perhaps TRBD2 (6 bases). CDR1 and CDR2 from the germline V gene are SGHRS and YFSETQ. CDR3 length equals 14 residues. V lost 1 base, J lost 2 bases, and 8 bases lay in between. CDR3 DNA sequence: TGCGCCAGCAGCTTGCTAGCGAACACAGATACGCAGTATTTT. It specifies CASSLLANTDTQYF.

The J gene is TRBJ2-1, the V gene TRBV30; 7 bases align to TRBD2. The CDR3 is 14 amino acids. Germline loops: CDR1 GTSNPN, CDR2 SVGIG (reference sequence). V gave up 3 bases and J gave up 4 bases; unmatched junction bases: 6. The CDR3 bases are TGTGCCTGGAGAATAGGCGGGAGTTACAATGAGCAGTTCTTC. This sequence encodes CAWRIGGSYNEQFF.

The J gene is TRBJ1-1, the V gene TRBV11-1; D gene unclear. Germline V CDR1 and CDR2: SGHAT, FQDESV (reference sequence). The ends were cut back, 2 bases at V and 4 bases at J, with 8 bases in the middle. The CDR3 is made up of 13 amino acids. The CDR3 nucleotides are TGTGCCAGCAGCTTAATCCGGGGCACTGAAGCTTTCTTT. Translated, it gives CASSLIRGTEAFF.

This clone has just a few counts. The chain combines TRBV27 with TRBJ2-7; D might be TRBD2 (5 bases). Trimming pared 0 bases from V and 3 bases from J, leaving 12 bases between. Germline V gene lookup returns CDR1 MNHEY and CDR2 SMNVEV (reference sequence). The CDR3 extends over 15 amino acids. The CDR3, as DNA: TGTGCCAGCAGTTTATCTCCCGGACTCAGCTACGAGCAGTACTTC. Encoded protein: CASSLSPGLSYEQYF.

This chain links TRBV6-1 with TRBJ2-5; 8 positions agree with TRBD1. The CDR3 covers 15 residues. The germline V gene has CDR1 MNHNS and CDR2 SASEGT. The ends lost 6 bases at V and 5 bases at J; junction bases unmatched: 11. CDR3 DNA: TGTGCCAGCAGCCGACAGGGGTCGCCGTGGGAGACCCAGTACTTC. It encodes CASSRQGSPWETQYF.

The chain recombines TRBV2 with TRBJ2-6; a possible D gene is TRBD1 (5 bases). Germline CDR1 reads SNHLY; CDR2 reads FYNNEI. V lost 6 bases to trimming and J lost 0 bases, with 6 bases between them. This CDR3 comprises 14 residues. The CDR3 DNA sequence: TGTGCCAGCAGAGACAGCTCTGGGGCCAACGTCCTGACTTTC. It yields the protein CASRDSSGANVLTF.

In its sample, this clone was seen a few times. The chain links TRBV2 to TRBJ1-1; 7 nucleotides align to TRBD1. The CDR3 runs to 13 residues. Losses at the gene ends were 10 bases for V and 1 base for J; bases not matched to a gene: 6. Germline V gene sequence: CDR1 SNHLY, CDR2 FYNNEI. The CDR3 sequence is CAIQGIGNTEAFF. CDR3 nucleotide sequence: TGTGCCATACAGGGGATCGGGAACACTGAAGCTTTCTTT. Full variable domain (outside the CDR3, taken from reference TRBV2 and TRBJ1-1): EPEVTQTPSHQVTQMGQEVILRCVPISNHLYFYWYRQILGQKVEFLVSFYNNEISEKSEIFDDQFSVERPDGSNFTLKIRSTKLEDSAMYFCAIQGIGNTEAFFGQGTRLTVV.

In DNA form, the CDR3 reads TGTGCCAGCAGCTTAGGGGCCGGGACAGGAGACTACGAGCAGTACTTC. Protein: CASSLGAGTGDYEQYF. This chain uses TRBV7-2 with TRBJ2-7; TRBD1 matches at 8 bases. Germline trimming cut 1 base from V and 3 bases from J; bases unmatched to any gene: 8. The germline V gene encodes CDR1 SGHTA and CDR2 FQGNSA. The CDR3 is 16 residues long.

This chain joins TRBV19 and TRBJ2-3; 8 bases are shared with TRBD1. The trim removed 4 bases at V and 0 bases at J, leaving 12 bases unmatched. This CDR3 contains 18 residues. CDR1 is LNHDA and CDR2 is SQIVND in the germline V gene (reference sequence). The CDR3 DNA is TGTGCCAGTAGTACCCACCCGGGGACAGGAGGAAGCACAGATACGCAGTATTTT. Amino acids: CASSTHPGTGGSTDTQYF.

The chain is built from TRBV7-2 and TRBJ2-7; possibly TRBD1 for D (6 bases). The CDR3 is 14 amino acids. The germline CDR1 and CDR2 sequences are SGHTA and FQGNSA. V was pared by 3 bases and J by 0 bases, with 9 bases between. The CDR3 DNA reads as TGTGCCAGCAGCTTCACAGGGACCTCCTACGAGCAGTACTTC. It codes for CASSFTGTSYEQYF.

This clone was seen more than once but under ten times. This chain links TRBV19 with TRBJ1-5; D perhaps matches TRBD1 (6 bases). Germline CDR1 is LNHDA and CDR2 is SQIVND (reference sequence). This CDR3 comprises 15 residues. V was cut by 5 bases and J by 3 bases, with 14 bases left in between. DNA for the CDR3: TGTGCCAGTAGTTTGGGTTGGGGGCCCAATCAGCCCCAGCATTTT. Protein: CASSLGWGPNQPQHF. The entire variable domain, with the rest obtained from reference TRBV19 and TRBJ1-5, is as follows: DGGITQSPKYLFRKEGQNVTLSCEQNLNHDAMYWYRQDPGQGLRLIYYSQIVNDFQKGDIAEGYSVSREKKESFPLTVTSAQKNPTAFYLCASSLGWGPNQPQHFGDGTRLSIL.

This clone was detected only a few times. The chain couples TRBV6-5 to TRBJ2-2; possible D gene TRBD1, 5 bases. V was trimmed by 4 bases and J by 5 bases, leaving 11 bases between them. Germline values: CDR1 MNHEY, CDR2 SVGAGI. This CDR3 has 14 amino acids. This CDR3 reads CASSSRTLTGELFF. The CDR3 DNA is TGTGCCAGCAGTTCCCGGACACTTACCGGGGAGCTGTTTTTT.

The chain combines TRBV6-5 with TRBJ2-2; TRBD1 is a possible D gene (6 bases). This CDR3 region has 13 residues. The ends were cut back, 5 bases at V and 13 bases at J, with 17 bases in the middle. Germline V gene sequence: CDR1 MNHEY, CDR2 SVGAGI. The CDR3: CASSRQERLGLFF. The DNA of the CDR3 is TGTGCCAGCAGTCGACAGGAGAGGCTCGGGCTGTTTTTT.

The CDR3 region is CASKRLDLTDTQYF. CDR3 sequence (DNA): TGCGCCAGCAAGAGACTAGATCTCACAGATACGCAGTATTTT. The genes are TRBV5-1 and TRBJ2-3; TRBD2 might be the D (6 bases). This CDR3 has 14 amino acids. The V gene lost 6 bases and the J gene lost 2 bases, with 13 bases spanning the gap. From germline, CDR1 is SGHRS and CDR2 YFSETQ.

The CDR3 DNA is TGTGCCAGCAGTTTCCGAGGGCTCCGGGAGACCCAGTACTTC. It codes for CASSFRGLRETQYF. The rearrangement links TRBV28 to TRBJ2-5, with TRBD2 as a possible D gene (5 bases). Germline-derived CDR1 and CDR2 are MDHEN and SYDVKM. The CDR3 has 14 residues. V was clipped by 3 bases and J by 5 bases, with 13 bases between them.

The chain joins TRBV7-2 to TRBJ2-7; 11 bases are shared with TRBD1. CDR3 length: 15 residues. Per the germline V gene, CDR1 is SGHTA and CDR2 is FQGNSA. J was trimmed by 1 base and V by 5 bases; bases with no gene match: 4. The CDR3 coding sequence is TGTGCCAGCAGCCGGACAGGGGGCGGTTCCTACGAGCAGTACTTC. Encoded protein: CASSRTGGGSYEQYF.

This chain joins TRBV6-1 and TRBJ2-3; 7 bases match TRBD2. J lost 10 bases, V lost 9 bases, and 7 bases had no gene match. Germline V gene sequence: CDR1 MNHNS, CDR2 SASEGT. There are 11 residues in the CDR3. CDR3 in amino acids: CASTRGVSQYF. CDR3 DNA sequence: TGTGCCAGTACTCGGGGGGTATCGCAGTATTTT.

This chain connects TRBV6-1 to TRBJ2-7, with 13 bases lining up with TRBD2. The CDR3 is made up of 17 amino acids. J gave up 2 bases and V 3 bases, and 7 bases lay outside the gene matches. Germline lookup yields CDR1 MNHNS and CDR2 SASEGT. CDR3 loop: CASSDRRTSGRAYEQYF. CDR3 sequence (DNA): TGTGCCAGCAGTGACAGGAGAACTAGCGGGAGGGCCTACGAGCAGTACTTC.

The chain has TRBV9 and TRBJ2-5; the match to TRBD1 covers 7 bases. CDR1 and CDR2 from the germline V gene are SGDLS and YYNGEE. This CDR3 has 15 amino acids. With V trimmed by 0 bases and J by 4 bases, 6 bases remained unmatched. CDR3 in DNA: TGTGCCAGCAGCGTAGTTCCGACAGGGACAGAGACCCAGTACTTC. Amino acids: CASSVVPTGTETQYF.